Listed here are 5 T cell receptor beta chains from one sample, sequenced in a study of liver allograft versus peripheral blood T cells. About the research overall: Transplanted-liver T cell receptor repertoires were compared with recipients' peripheral blood repertoires.

In TCRdb, the reads were re-called with MiXCR into one record per CDR3 protein. The sample carries several thousand distinct CDR3 sequences, 16% recorded once. These receptors were collected from a human patient who had a liver transplant. Some T cells may be graft donor cells.

By its share, this clonotype is medium-sized. The chain employs TRBV27 and TRBJ2-3; 10 positions agree with TRBD2. This CDR3 spans 14 amino acids. Germline assignment: CDR1 MNHEY and CDR2 SMNVEV (reference sequence). Unmatched junction bases numbered 4, after V lost 8 bases and J lost 2 bases. The CDR3 is CASHTSGTTDTQYF. CDR3 sequence (DNA): TGTGCCAGCCACACTAGCGGGACCACAGATACGCAGTATTTT.

This clonotype appeared many times. The chain employs TRBV20-1 and TRBJ2-5; D is ambiguous. Trimming cost V 1 base and J 2 bases, with 11 bases left between them. Germline loops: CDR1 DFQATT, CDR2 SNEGSKA (reference sequence). The CDR3 loop spans 14 amino acids. This CDR3 reads CSARAGDGQETQYF. The CDR3 bases are TGCAGTGCTAGAGCGGGTGATGGGCAAGAGACCCAGTACTTC.

In its sample, this clonotype was seen a few times. The CDR3: CASSPIGGGYGYTF. The CDR3 DNA is TGTGCCAGCAGTCCGATAGGGGGCGGCTATGGCTACACCTTC. The chain uses TRBV7-9 and TRBJ1-2; 7 bases are shared with TRBD1. J lost 4 bases, V lost 6 bases, and 8 bases had no gene match. This CDR3 contains 14 residues. Germline V CDR1 and CDR2: SEHNR, FQNEAQ (reference sequence).

This chain uses TRBV12-5 with TRBJ1-5; weak D call: TRBD1 (5 bases). Germline loops: CDR1 LGHNT, CDR2 FRNRAP. V was trimmed by 6 bases and J by 2 bases, leaving 11 bases between them. The CDR3 consists of 14 residues. The CDR3 region has the DNA TGTGCTAGTGGGAATGGGGGGGGCAATCAGCCCCAGCATTTT. It encodes CASGNGGGNQPQHF.

This chain links TRBV25-1 with TRBJ1-5; maybe TRBD1 (6 bases). In germline, CDR1 is MGHDK, CDR2 SYGVNS. With 1 base removed from V and 1 base from J, the gap between germline ends came to 8 bases. The CDR3 is 15 residues long. The CDR3 loop is CASSEWGASNQPQHF. CDR3 DNA: TGTGCCAGCAGTGAATGGGGGGCAAGCAATCAGCCCCAGCATTTT.